These 4 T cell receptor beta chains were all obtained from the same sample, sequenced in a study of regulatory T cells in long-lasting Graves disease. Arm-PCR with iRepertoire HTBI primers amplified the CDR3 regions for these TCR beta libraries. MiXCR, applied by TCRdb to the multiplex PCR reads, yields one record per CDR3 protein. The table records a few hundred thousand distinct CDR3 sequences, approximately 16% of them present only once. Time point denoted: newly diagnosed GD, antithyroid drugs for less than 3 months. There was RNA extracted from PBMCs, and the TCR library was made from it. These sequences were also reported in another study, on T cells in Graves' hyperthyroidism and ophthalmopathy.

Sample: peripheral blood mononuclear cells (PBMCs), taken at new diagnosis, from a patient treated with antithyroid drugs. These TCRs come from a woman aged 40 to 55 with Graves disease.

In its sample, this clonotype was seen many times. The chain has TRBV15 and TRBJ2-1; TRBD2 agrees at 8 bases. The V segment lost 0 bases and the J segment 7 bases; nucleotides outside the gene matches: 8. The CDR3 totals 16 residues. Germline lookup yields CDR1 LNHNV and CDR2 YYDKDF (reference sequence). The CDR3 region is CATSRDRTGGLNEQFF. CDR3 sequence (DNA): TGTGCCACCAGCAGAGATAGAACGGGAGGGCTAAATGAGCAGTTCTTC. Full variable domain (remainder filled in from reference TRBV15 and TRBJ2-1): DAMVIQNPRYQVTQFGKPVTLSCSQTLNHNVMYWYQQKSSQAPKLLFHYYDKDFNNEADTPDNFQSRRPNTSFCFLDIRSPGLGDTAMYLCATSRDRTGGLNEQFFGPGTRLTVL.

The CDR3 sequence: CASSYLGPYSGNTIYF. The CDR3 nucleotides are TGTGCCAGCAGTTACCTTGGACCTTACTCTGGAAACACCATATATTTT. The V and J genes are TRBV6-2 or TRBV6-3 and TRBJ1-3, with unresolved D. Germline assignment: CDR1 MNHEY and CDR2 SVGEGT. The CDR3 is made up of 16 amino acids. V gave up 2 bases and J gave up 0 bases, with 11 bases separating them.

Note on this clonotype: This may stem from a read error, because a much larger clone lies one nucleotide away. The rearrangement links TRBV11-2 to TRBJ2-1, with D unresolved. The V gene's germline CDR1 is SGHAT and CDR2 FQNNGV. Trimming pared 5 bases from V and 9 bases from J, leaving 17 bases between. The CDR3 extends over 14 amino acids. The CDR3 nucleotides are TGTGCCAGCAGCCCCCAGGAGTGGGCCGGTGAGCAGTTCTTC. Protein product: CASSPQEWAGEQFF.

The rearrangement joins TRBV6-2 or TRBV6-3 to TRBJ2-2; D is perhaps TRBD2 (5 bases). Per the germline V gene, CDR1 is MNHEY and CDR2 is SVGEGT. V shed 5 bases and J shed 0 bases, with 16 bases lying between them. This CDR3 is 17 amino acids long. In DNA form, the CDR3 reads TGTGCCAGCAGTCATATTCCCGGAGGCGCGAACACCGGGGAGCTGTTTTTT. This codes for CASSHIPGGANTGELFF.